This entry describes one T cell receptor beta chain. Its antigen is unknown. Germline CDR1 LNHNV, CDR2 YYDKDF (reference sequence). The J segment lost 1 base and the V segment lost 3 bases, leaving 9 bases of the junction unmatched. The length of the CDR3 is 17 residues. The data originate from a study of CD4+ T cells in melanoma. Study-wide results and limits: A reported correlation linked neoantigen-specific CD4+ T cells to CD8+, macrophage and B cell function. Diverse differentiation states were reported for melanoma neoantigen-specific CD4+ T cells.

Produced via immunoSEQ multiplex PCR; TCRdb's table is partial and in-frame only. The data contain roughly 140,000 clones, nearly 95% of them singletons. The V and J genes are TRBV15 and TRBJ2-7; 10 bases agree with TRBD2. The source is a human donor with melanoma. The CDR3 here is CATSRSGQGLASYEQYF. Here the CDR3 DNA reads TGTGCCACCAGCAGGAGTGGGCAGGGACTAGCGTCCTACGAGCAGTACTTC.